At least ten counts were recorded for the clone carrying this T cell receptor beta chain. No antigen is known for it. The source of the sample is a study of breast tumors, draining lymph nodes, adjacent tissues. V was cut by 2 bases and J by 9 bases, with 13 bases left in between. Looked up from germline, CDR1 is MNHNS and CDR2 is SASEGT. The CDR3 spans 13 residues. TCRdb re-derived calls from the multiplex PCR reads in MiXCR, one entry per CDR3 protein. The sample includes 50,000 to 75,000 distinct CDR3 sequences, around 60% of them seen just once. Study results and limitations: Tumors had less TCR diversity than lymph nodes, more than nontumor tissue. Data fit most tumor T cells coming from lymph node, expanding in tumor. Data only fit, rather than demonstrated, lymph node origin of most tumor T cells. Tumor and nontumor repertoires were significantly more similar in luminal-like than in basal-like breast cancer.

The sample taken for sequencing was breast tumor tissue. This chain uses TRBV6-1 with TRBJ2-5; D tentatively fits TRBD1 or TRBD2 (6 bases each). This TCR was recovered from a female donor with breast cancer. Some clones in this sample may be carry-over from other donors' samples. The CDR3 DNA is TGTGCCAGCAGTGAAAGGGGGGCGAGGCCCCAGTACTTC. It is translated as CASSERGARPQYF.